This record concerns one T cell receptor (beta chain) sequence. Profiled with immunoSEQ multiplex PCR; TCRdb holds only in-frame clones, not every one. The sample shows about 160,000 clones, roughly 91% of them seen only once. J gave up 5 bases and V 5 bases, and 6 bases lay outside the gene matches. Looked up from germline, CDR1 is SGHTA and CDR2 is FQGTGA. The CDR3 covers 14 residues. These data originate in a study of cytomegalovirus exposure and HLA in healthy donors. The receptor was isolated from a woman aged 18-30 years in good health and CMV-seropositive. The chain links TRBV7-3 to TRBJ2-7; the match to TRBD2 covers 10 bases. Sequencing input: PBMCs. The CDR3: CASSPGTSENEQYF. CDR3 DNA: TGTGCCAGCAGCCCAGGGACTAGCGAAAACGAGCAGTACTTC.